Sequencing of this TCR beta chain was carried out in a study of blood T cells in healthy people across ages. Overall study results and limits: Underestimates were what the diversity estimates from one million T cells were considered to be. Diversity was higher, and naive CD4+ cells more numerous, in long-lived donors than in aged donors.

The V and J ends lost 5 bases and 7 bases, in that order; junction bases with no gene match: 13. The germline CDR1 and CDR2 sequences are DFQATT and SNEGSKA (reference sequence). CDR3 length equals 15 residues. A second PCR, run for about 6 to 12 cycles, used a sample-barcoded 5' primer plus a J-beta primer mix. Each cDNA was tagged by a template-switch adaptor containing 12 random nucleotides. TCRdb reprocessed the 5' RACE reads with MiXCR, giving one entry per CDR3 protein. The sample lists roughly 800,000 distinct CDR3 sequences, roughly 50% occurring once. Isolation yielded PBMCs, at least 7 million per sample, in every case. This clonotype was picked up one time. Its specificity is not known.

The specimen sequenced was blood. This chain joins TRBV20-1 and TRBJ1-4; 7 bases agree with TRBD1. The receptor comes from a man aged 25 to 40 in good health. CDR3 loop: CSAPKDGTAFEKLFF. DNA for the CDR3: TGCAGTGCTCCCAAGGACGGGACAGCCTTTGAAAAACTGTTTTTT.